Listed here are 8 T cell receptor beta chains from one sample, sequenced in a study of T cells in Graves' hyperthyroidism and ophthalmopathy. RNA transcripts were the template for amplifying TCR beta CDR3 regions. First-round RT-PCR of the TCR CDR3 relied on the HTBI primer set. TCRdb reprocessed the multiplex PCR reads via MiXCR and lists one record per CDR3 protein. The data show 300,000 to 450,000 distinct CDR3 sequences, with around 14% seen just once and roughly 33% held by the top ten. Sequenced input: blood. The source is a woman aged 25-40 years with Graves' hyperthyroidism.

The chain combines TRBV20-1 with TRBJ2-3, with a tentative D call TRBD2 (6 bases). Germline V gene lookup returns CDR1 DFQATT and CDR2 SNEGSKA (reference sequence). This CDR3 is 14 amino acids long. Trimming pared 8 bases from V and 1 base from J, leaving 16 bases between. CDR3: CSSAIGTGTDTQYF. The CDR3, as DNA: TGCAGTTCGGCTATTGGGACTGGCACAGATACGCAGTATTTT.

The chain links TRBV15 to TRBJ2-1, with D unclear. Per germline, CDR1 LNHNV and CDR2 YYDKDF (reference sequence). This CDR3 is built from 13 residues. The V end was cut by 0 bases, the J end by 6 bases, with 6 bases between. CDR3 nucleotide sequence: TGTGCCACCAGCAGAGATAGCCCCAATGAGCAGTTCTTC. It yields the protein CATSRDSPNEQFF. The variable domain in full, completed from reference TRBV15 and TRBJ2-1, reads DAMVIQNPRYQVTQFGKPVTLSCSQTLNHNVMYWYQQKSSQAPKLLFHYYDKDFNNEADTPDNFQSRRPNTSFCFLDIRSPGLGDTAMYLCATSRDSPNEQFFGPGTRLTVL.

The rearrangement joins TRBV2 to TRBJ2-7, with D unresolved. Germline V gene sequence: CDR1 SNHLY, CDR2 FYNNEI. Trimming left V 7 bases short and J 1 base short, with 14 bases between. The length of the CDR3 is 14 residues. This CDR3 is CASIQQSTSYEQYF. The CDR3 DNA reads as TGTGCCAGCATTCAGCAGTCCACGTCCTACGAGCAGTACTTC.

The rearrangement uses TRBV20-1 and TRBJ2-7, with D tentatively TRBD1 (6 bases). This CDR3 is 13 amino acids long. V lost 3 bases to trimming and J lost 2 bases, with 11 bases between them. CDR1 is DFQATT and CDR2 is SNEGSKA in the germline V gene (reference sequence). CDR3 residues: CSASRGPTYEQYF. In DNA form, the CDR3 reads TGCAGTGCTAGCAGGGGACCCACCTACGAGCAGTACTTC.

This clonotype was detected many times. The chain recombines TRBV30 with TRBJ2-5; 7 bases are a match to TRBD2. J lost 7 bases, V lost 1 base, and 3 bases had no gene match. Germline CDR1 and CDR2: GTSNPN and SVGIG (reference sequence). The CDR3 loop spans 12 amino acids. Here the CDR3 DNA reads TGTGCCTGGAGTGGGGGGGAGGGGACCCAGTACTTC. Translation gives CAWSGGEGTQYF.

In this sample, this clonotype turned up many times. The genes are TRBV7-3 and TRBJ2-1; 8 nucleotides agree with TRBD1. Trimming removed 5 bases from V and 10 bases from J; junction bases left unmatched: 7. Germline CDR1 reads SGHTA; CDR2 reads FQGTGA. The CDR3 contains 13 residues. The CDR3 loop is CASSVDRGGEQFF. The DNA of the CDR3 is TGTGCCAGCAGCGTTGACAGGGGAGGAGAGCAGTTCTTC.

This clonotype was seen a handful of times. A read error may produce the germline difference seen at one junction end. This chain connects TRBV5-1 to TRBJ1-1; unclear D gene. Germline V lookup: CDR1 SGHRS, CDR2 YFSETQ. CDR3 length: 16 amino acids. The CDR3 loop is CASSLSQDRGNIEAFF. The CDR3 coding sequence is TGCGCCAGCAGCTTGTCCCAGGATAGAGGGAACATTGAAGCTTTCTTT.

This clonotype was detected only a few times. The J gene is TRBJ2-5, the V gene TRBV5-1; 9 bases agree with TRBD1. V lost 4 bases and J lost 5; bases outside the gene matches: 6. CDR3 length: 14 amino acids. From germline, CDR1 is SGHRS and CDR2 YFSETQ. In nucleotides, the CDR3 is TGCGCCAGCAGCGTACAGGGGGCTAGGGAGACCCAGTACTTC. It yields the protein CASSVQGARETQYF. Full variable domain (remainder filled in from reference TRBV5-1 and TRBJ2-5): KAGVTQTPRYLIKTRGQQVTLSCSPISGHRSVSWYQQTPGQGLQFLFEYFSETQRNKGNFPGRFSGRQFSNSRSEMNVSTLELGDSALYLCASSVQGARETQYFGPGTRLLVL.